This T cell receptor beta chain was profiled in a study of T cells in severe cutaneous drug reactions. Findings and caveats of the study: All seven CBZ-SJS/TEN blister samples shared a public TCRbeta CDR3 at mean approximately 14%.

There are 18 residues in the CDR3. The germline V gene has CDR1 ENHRY and CDR2 SYGVKD. TCR subtype-specific primers in iRepertoire multiplex PCR prepared libraries for bulk and single-cell sequencing. TCRdb re-called the multiplex PCR reads, yielding one record per CDR3 amino acid sequence without DNA. The sample includes approximately 2,000 distinct CDR3 sequences. Carbamazepine had induced Stevens-Johnson syndrome or toxic epidermal necrolysis in the sequenced donors. Judged by frequency, this clonotype is medium-sized. The antigen is not known. J is TRBJ1-2 and V is TRBV10-3; absent DNA, TCRdb's TRBD1 call cannot be checked. This receptor was identified in a human donor with Stevens-Johnson syndrome, a severe cutaneous drug reaction. Source material: PBMCs. Here the CDR3 reads CAISEPTLTGKTNYGYTF.